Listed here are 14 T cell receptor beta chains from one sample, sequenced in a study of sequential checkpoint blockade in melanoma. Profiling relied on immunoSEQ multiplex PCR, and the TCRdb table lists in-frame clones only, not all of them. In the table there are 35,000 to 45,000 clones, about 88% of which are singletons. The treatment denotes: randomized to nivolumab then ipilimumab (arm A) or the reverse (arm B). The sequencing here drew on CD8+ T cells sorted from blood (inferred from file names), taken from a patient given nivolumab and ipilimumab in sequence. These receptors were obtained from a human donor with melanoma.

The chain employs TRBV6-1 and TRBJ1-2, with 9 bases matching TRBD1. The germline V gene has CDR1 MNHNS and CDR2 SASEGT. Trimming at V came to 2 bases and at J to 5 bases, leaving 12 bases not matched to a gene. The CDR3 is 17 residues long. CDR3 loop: CASSESIGTGTWYGYTF. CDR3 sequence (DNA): TGTGCCAGCAGTGAAAGTATAGGGACAGGGACCTGGTATGGCTACACCTTC.

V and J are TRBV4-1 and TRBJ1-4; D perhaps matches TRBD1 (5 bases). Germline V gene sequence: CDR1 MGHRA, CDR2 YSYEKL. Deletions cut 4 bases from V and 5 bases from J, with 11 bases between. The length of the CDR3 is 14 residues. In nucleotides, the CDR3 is TGCGCCAGCAGCCGTGCCACAGGAAATGAAAAACTGTTTTTT. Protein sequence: CASSRATGNEKLFF.

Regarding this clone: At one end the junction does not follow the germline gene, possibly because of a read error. CDR3 loop: CASSSGQGAQETQYF. The CDR3 nucleotides are TGTGCTAGCAGCTCCGGACAGGGGGCCCAAGAGACCCAGTACTTC. The rearrangement uses TRBV7-7 and TRBJ2-5; 11 bases map to TRBD1. The CDR3 runs 15 residues. In germline, CDR1 is SSHAT, CDR2 FNYEAQ (reference sequence).

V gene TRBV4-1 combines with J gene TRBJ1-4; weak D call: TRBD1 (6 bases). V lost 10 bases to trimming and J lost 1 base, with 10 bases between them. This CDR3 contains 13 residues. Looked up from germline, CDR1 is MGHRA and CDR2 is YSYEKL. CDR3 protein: CAIQGGTNEKLFF. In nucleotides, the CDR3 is TGCGCCATCCAAGGGGGAACTAATGAAAAACTGTTTTTT.

DNA of the CDR3: TGTGCCAGCAGAGGACAGGGGGCCTTTTACGAGCAGTACTTC. It specifies CASRGQGAFYEQYF. The chain couples TRBV27 to TRBJ2-7; the match to TRBD1 covers 11 bases. V lost 6 bases, J lost 4 bases, and 5 bases stayed unmatched. The CDR3 runs 14 residues. CDR1 and CDR2 (germline): MNHEY, SMNVEV (reference sequence).

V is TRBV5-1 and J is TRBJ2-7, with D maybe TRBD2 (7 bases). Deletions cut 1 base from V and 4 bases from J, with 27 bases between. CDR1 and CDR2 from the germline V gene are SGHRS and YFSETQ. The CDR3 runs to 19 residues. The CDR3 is CASSLYRLVGERGGYEQYF. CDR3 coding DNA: TGCGCCAGCAGCTTGTATCGGTTGGTGGGCGAGAGGGGGGGTTACGAGCAGTACTTC.

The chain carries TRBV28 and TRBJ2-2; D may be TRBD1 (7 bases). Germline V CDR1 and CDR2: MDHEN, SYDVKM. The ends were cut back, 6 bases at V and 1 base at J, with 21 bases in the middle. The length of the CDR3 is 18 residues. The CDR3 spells CASRGTGRQGWNTGELFF. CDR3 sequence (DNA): TGTGCCAGCAGAGGGACTGGGAGACAGGGTTGGAACACCGGGGAGCTGTTTTTT.

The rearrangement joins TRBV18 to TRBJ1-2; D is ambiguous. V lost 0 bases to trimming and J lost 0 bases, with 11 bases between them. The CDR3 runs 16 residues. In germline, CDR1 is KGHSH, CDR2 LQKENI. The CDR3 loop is CASSPPVGWANYGYTF. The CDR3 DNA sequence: TGTGCCAGCTCACCACCCGTCGGGTGGGCTAACTATGGCTACACCTTC.

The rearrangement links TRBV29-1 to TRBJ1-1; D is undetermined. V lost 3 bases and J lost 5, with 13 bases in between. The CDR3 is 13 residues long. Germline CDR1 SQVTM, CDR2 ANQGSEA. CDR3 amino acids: CSVEDGRETEAFF. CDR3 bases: TGCAGCGTTGAGGACGGAAGGGAGACTGAAGCTTTCTTT.

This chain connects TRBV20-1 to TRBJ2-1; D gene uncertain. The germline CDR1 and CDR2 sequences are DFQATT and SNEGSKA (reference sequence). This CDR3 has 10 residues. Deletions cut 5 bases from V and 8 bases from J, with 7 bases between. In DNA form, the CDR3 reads TGCAGTGCTTGGCTAGATGAGCAGTTCTTC. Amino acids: CSAWLDEQFF.

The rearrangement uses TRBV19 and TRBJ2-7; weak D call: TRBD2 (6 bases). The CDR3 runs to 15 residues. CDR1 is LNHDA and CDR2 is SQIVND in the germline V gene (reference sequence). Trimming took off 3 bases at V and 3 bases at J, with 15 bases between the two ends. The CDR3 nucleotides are TGTGCCAGTAGTATTACCGCTGGCGGGGACTACGAGCAGTACGTC. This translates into CASSITAGGDYEQYV.

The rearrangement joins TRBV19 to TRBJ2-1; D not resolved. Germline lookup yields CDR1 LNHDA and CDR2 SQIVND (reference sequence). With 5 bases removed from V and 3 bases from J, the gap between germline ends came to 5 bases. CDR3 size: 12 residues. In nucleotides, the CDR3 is TGTGCCAGTAGTTCCAACTACAATGAGCAGTTCTTC. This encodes CASSSNYNEQFF.

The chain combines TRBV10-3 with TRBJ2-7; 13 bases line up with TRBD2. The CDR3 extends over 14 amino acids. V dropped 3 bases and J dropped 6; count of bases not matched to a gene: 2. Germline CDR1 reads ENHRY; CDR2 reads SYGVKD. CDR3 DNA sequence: TGTGCCATCAGTGAAGGACTAGCGGGAGCCGAGCAGTACGTC. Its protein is CAISEGLAGAEQYV.

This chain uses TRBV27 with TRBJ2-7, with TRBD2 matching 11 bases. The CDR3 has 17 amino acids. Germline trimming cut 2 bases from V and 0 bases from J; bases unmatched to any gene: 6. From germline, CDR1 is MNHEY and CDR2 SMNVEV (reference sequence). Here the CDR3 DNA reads TGTGCCAGCAGTTTACGGGGGACTAGCGGACCCTCCTACGAGCAGTACTTC. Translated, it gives CASSLRGTSGPSYEQYF.